This T cell receptor (beta chain) derives from a study of shared clonotypes between healthy human individuals (dated by TCRdb to about 2020). Regarding the complete study: The cohort comprised a couple of women and a few men aged 18 to 49 years. To estimate repertoire size and how much clonotype sharing occurs between individuals, the study deeply sequenced the blood TCR repertoires of about five healthy adults. Different laboratories and diverse techniques were used to prepare libraries and sequence TCR repertoires, to increase sequencing depth and limit assay-specific biases. For each donor, three plates each were used for CD4 naive and CD4 memory, two plates were used for CD8 naive, and one plate was used for CD8 memory. Leukapheresis yielded between about 0.9 and 8.9 billion PBMCs per donor. Broad study findings and their caveats: Naive subsets generally had larger estimated clonotype richness than memory subsets did. Across four donors, 4.5% to 6.5% of naive CD4, approximately 4% of naive CD8, under 2.5% of memory CD4, and about 0.4% of memory CD8 clonotypes were shared. Because the study included only a small number of donors, the genetic and exposure-history diversity represented was limited. Incomplete sequencing was indicated by rarefaction of sorted-subset datasets, despite the large sequencing depth. Pairwise subsampling indicated that sequencing depth was expected to affect the degree of clonotype sharing among donors. Sampling was limited to blood, and TCR repertoires in tissue likely differ from TCR repertoires in blood. Higher generation probabilities were observed for clonotypes shared by all four sorted-subset donors than for non-shared clonotypes.

Using the deep immunoSEQ assay, multiplex PCR amplified TCR CDR3 regions from genomic DNA. Genomic DNA extracted from each cell subset was distributed evenly over all wells of several immunoSEQ 96-well plates, and each plate served as one replicate. For sorted subsets, 150 to 250 ng genomic DNA, equal to tens of thousands of T cell genomes, was loaded into each replicate PCR. Purified libraries were quantified with a Qubit 3.0 fluorometer, sized on a Bioanalyzer 2100, and re-quantified with the KAPA Library Quantification kit. A separate single-read 150-cycle Illumina NextSeq 550 flow cell was used to sequence each immunoSEQ 96-well plate. The authors' analysis ran thus. Because the immunoSEQ output held only junctional sequences and lacked quality scores, the filtering could not match the filtering applied to full-length reads. Sequences were annotated with PyIR, a Python wrapper for IgBLAST v1.9, using IMGT germline references to assign V/J genes and CDR3. Reads were removed for weak V/J assignments (E-value above 1e-6), missing CDR3, stop codons, out-of-frame junctions, or ambiguous translated residues. V3J clonotypes were defined as sequences sharing an identical inferred V gene, J gene, and CDR3 amino acid sequence. The percentage overlap between two repertoires was calculated by dividing the number of shared unique clonotypes by the size of the smaller repertoire. RTK rarefaction, the Chao1 estimator, and Recon v2.1 estimates of unobserved clonotypes were used to assess repertoire richness. Generation probabilities for all TCRbeta clonotypes obtained by the gDNA method from a few donors were computed using OLGA. TCRdb limited this immuneACCESS table to in-frame rearrangements with V and J called. A share of clones is missing; checked studies link under half to unresolved V genes, and the rest is unexplained. The V and J calls and clone size were taken over from that table, and D and trimming were inferred from the DNA. In this sample the table shows some 240,000 clones, over 60% of which occur a single time. Of the sample, 8.5% to 14% falls within the top ten clones.

Note on this clone: Its antigen has not been determined. Per-base qualities were not stored, and no clone one base away is much larger.

CDR1 and CDR2 are drawn from the germline V gene: SGHDN, FVKESK. There are 14 amino acids in the CDR3, from cysteine to phenylalanine inclusive. Of the read, only the CDR3 DNA is kept; its 42 bases are in frame from base 1. V sheds 4 bases and J sheds 4 bases, leaving 11 bases between their ends. The donors were healthy, HIV-negative adults who had no recently reported acute infections or vaccinations. Only Caucasian adults living in Nashville, Tennessee, USA were represented among the donors. Magnetic negative selection was used to enrich CD4+ T cells, after which naive cells were positively selected on CD45RA and the negative fraction became the memory subset. Blood was collected by leukapheresis, and PBMCs were isolated by Ficoll-Histopaque density gradient centrifugation and then cryopreserved in liquid nitrogen vapor phase. Analytical flow cytometry was used to check the purity and quantity of each magnetically sorted T cell population. From each sorted fraction, genomic DNA was isolated and quantified by UV absorbance on a Nanodrop 2000c.

This TCR was sampled from a man aged 25 to 40 in good health. The sequence is built from TRBV14 and TRBJ2-1; no D gene call is confident. Sequenced: memory CD4+ T cells sorted from blood. The intended sense of this specimen's cell subset or site label: CD45RA-negative fraction. The encoded CDR3 is CASSPRLSYNEQFF. The nucleotides are TGTGCCAGCAGCCCGCGGTTGAGTTACAATGAGCAGTTCTTC.